This paragraph reports one TCR beta chain. This sample is drawn from a study of radiation and T cells in renal cell carcinoma. Generated by immunoSEQ multiplex PCR, the TCRdb table keeps only in-frame clones and is missing some. The table has about 140,000 clones, over 65% seen once. The V gene lost 0 bases and the J gene lost 3 bases, with 12 bases spanning the gap. The germline V gene has CDR1 WSHSY and CDR2 SAAADI. CDR3 length: 15 amino acids. As to time point: baseline pretreatment blood. Treatment defined: 15 Gy SBRT to primary tumor, nephrectomy 4 weeks later. The sequences come from blood, collected from a patient whose treatment included radiotherapy and nephrectomy. The receptor was derived from a woman between 50 and 59 years old with renal cell carcinoma. J is TRBJ2-7 and V is TRBV10-2, with a tentative D call TRBD1 (5 bases). The CDR3 region has the DNA TGCGCCAGCAGTGAGTCGGCAGGGAATAGCTACGAGCAGTACTTC. It specifies CASSESAGNSYEQYF.